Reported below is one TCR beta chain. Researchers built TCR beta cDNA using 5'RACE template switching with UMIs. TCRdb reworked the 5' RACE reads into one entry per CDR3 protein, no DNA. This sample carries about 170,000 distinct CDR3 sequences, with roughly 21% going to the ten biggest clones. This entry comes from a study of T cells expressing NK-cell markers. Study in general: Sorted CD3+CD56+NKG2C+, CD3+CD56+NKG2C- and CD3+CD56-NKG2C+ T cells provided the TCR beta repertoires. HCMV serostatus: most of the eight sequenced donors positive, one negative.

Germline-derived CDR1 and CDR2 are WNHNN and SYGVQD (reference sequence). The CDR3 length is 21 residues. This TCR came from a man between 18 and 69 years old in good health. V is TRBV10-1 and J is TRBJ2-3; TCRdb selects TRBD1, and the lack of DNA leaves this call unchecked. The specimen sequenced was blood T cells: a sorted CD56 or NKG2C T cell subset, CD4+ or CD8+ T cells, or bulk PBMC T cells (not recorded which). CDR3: CASTLDRTGTGKLTDTDTQYF.